This record covers a single T cell receptor (beta chain). TCRdb's table, derived via immunoSEQ multiplex PCR, lists solely in-frame clones and lacks some. The repertoire includes roughly 2.1 million clones, about 92% of them detected once, and 1.7% sits in the top ten. The entry originates in a study of shared clonotypes between healthy human individuals. Trimming took off 0 bases at V and 6 bases at J, with 4 bases between the two ends. Per the germline V gene, CDR1 is LNHNV and CDR2 is YYDKDF (reference sequence). The CDR3 covers 12 residues. Naive CD8 cells, CD45RO-negative and positively selected for CCR7, excluded terminally differentiated effector memory CD45RA+ cells.

The TCR was taken from a man aged 18 to 29 in good health. Some clones in this sample may be carry-over from other donors' samples. The chain couples TRBV15 to TRBJ2-3; D not resolved. The material sequenced was naive CD8+ T cells from PBMCs. The CDR3 sequence is CATSRDRDTQYF. CDR3 bases: TGTGCCACCAGCAGAGATAGGGATACGCAGTATTTT.